The rows below give T cell receptor beta chains drawn from one sample of a study of T cell repertoires in cytomegalovirus infection. A single record per CDR3 protein comes from TCRdb applying MiXCR to the reads. Of more than 250,000 distinct CDR3 sequences in the sample, approximately 15% were seen once. Sequenced input: PBMCs. These receptors were collected from a human donor in good health (CMV status not recorded). Some clones in this sample may be carry-over from other donors' samples. Both conserved end residues are part of each CDR3. D genes are given only for firm matches. Not every row has a clone size; where given, it reads once, few, many or a size class.

>TRBV20-1|TRBD2|16|.|TRBJ2-3
TGCAGTGCTAGAGAGCTAGCGGGGGTATTGACAGATACGCAGTATTTT
CSARELAGVLTDTQYF
>TRBV24-1|.|14|.|TRBJ2-1
TGTGCCACCAGTGATTCCAGGGGCTACAATGAGCAGTTCTTC
CATSDSRGYNEQFF
>TRBV2|.|12|many|TRBJ1-3
TGTGCCAGCCTAGGCTCTGGAAACACCATATATTTT
CASLGSGNTIYF
>TRBV2|.|15|many|TRBJ2-7
TGTGCCAGCAGTACCGATGCGGGCCTTACCTACGAGCAGTACTTC
CASSTDAGLTYEQYF
>TRBV28|TRBD2|18|many|TRBJ2-1
TGTGCCAGCAGTTCACCTCTCCCCGCGGGAGGGCTGTACAATGAGCAGTTCTTC
CASSSPLPAGGLYNEQFF
>TRBV7-2|TRBD2|16|many|TRBJ2-7
TGTGCCAGCAGCGCGACCGGGACTAGTGTTATAATTCGGCAGTACTTC
CASSATGTSVIIRQYF
>TRBV6-6|.|16|few|TRBJ2-2
TGTGCCAGCAGTGCGACGGCAGGTGGGACCACCGGGGAGCTGTTTTTT
CASSATAGGTTGELFF
>TRBV6-2/TRBV6-3|.|12|many|TRBJ2-7
TGTGCCACTACCGACACTACCTACGAGCAGTACTTC
CATTDTTYEQYF
>TRBV7-2|TRBD1|16|.|TRBJ1-1
TGTGCCAGCAGCTTATTTCTGACAGGGTCTGCCGCTGAAGCTTTCTTT
CASSLFLTGSAAEAFF
>TRBV9|.|15|.|TRBJ2-5
TGTGCCAGCAGCGTTAGCTGGGCAGCTCAAGAGACCCAGTACTTC
CASSVSWAAQETQYF
>TRBV20-1|.|15|.|TRBJ2-4
TGCAGTGCAAAGGGAGAGGGCGGAAACCTAAACATTCAGTACTTC
CSAKGEGGNLNIQYF
>TRBV6-5|.|16|few|TRBJ2-1
TGTGCCAGCAGTGGACTGAAGGCTCGATCCTACAATGAGCAGTTCTTC
CASSGLKARSYNEQFF
>TRBV12-5|.|13|many|TRBJ2-2
TGTGCTAGTGGTTTGTCCGGCACCGGGGAGCTGTTTTTT
CASGLSGTGELFF
>TRBV6-5|.|15|.|TRBJ1-2
TGTGCCAGCAGTTACTCGAACGCAGGGCTCTATGGCTACACCTTC
CASSYSNAGLYGYTF
>TRBV7-6|TRBD2|15|few|TRBJ2-1
TGTGCCAGCAAACGACTAGCGGGGGGGCACAATGAGCAGTTCTTC
CASKRLAGGHNEQFF